This record concerns one T cell receptor beta chain sequence. What it recognizes is unknown. The source of the sample is a study of T-cell reconstitution after alpha-beta-depleted transplantation in children. Molecular barcoding with unique molecular identifiers was used for the TCRbeta library. TCRdb processed the PCR reads anew with MiXCR; each CDR3 protein has one entry. The profile shows 130,000 or so distinct CDR3 sequences, roughly 10% of them singletons. CDR3 size: 15 residues. Germline CDR1 MNHEY, CDR2 SMNVEV (reference sequence). The V and J ends lost 6 bases and 9 bases respectively, with 18 bases between them. Study-level findings and limits: There were reportedly several hundred expanded graft clones from which alpha-beta T cells came about two months after transplant. One year after transplant, T-cell counts and diversity came mostly from newly produced T cells.

The gene calls are TRBV27 and TRBJ1-6; the D is unclear. The receptor's source is a girl under three years old who had a stem cell transplant for combined immunodeficiency, so the T cells may come from the graft donor. Sample: PBMCs, mostly from graft donor cells, taken 180 days after TCRalphabeta/CD19-depleted stem cell transplant. The CDR3 region has the DNA TGTGCCAGCAGCTCCGGGTGGGGTTTTGGTTCACCCCTCCACTTT. This sequence encodes CASSSGWGFGSPLHF.